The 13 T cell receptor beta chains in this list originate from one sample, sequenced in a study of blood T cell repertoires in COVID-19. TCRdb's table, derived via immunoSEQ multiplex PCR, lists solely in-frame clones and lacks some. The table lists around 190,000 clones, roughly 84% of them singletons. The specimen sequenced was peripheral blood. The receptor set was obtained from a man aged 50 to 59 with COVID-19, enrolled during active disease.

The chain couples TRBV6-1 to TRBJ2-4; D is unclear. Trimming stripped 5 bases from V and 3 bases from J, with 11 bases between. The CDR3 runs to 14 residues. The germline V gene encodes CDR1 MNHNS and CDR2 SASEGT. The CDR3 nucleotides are TGTGCCAGCAGTTCCGGTAACGTCAAAAACATTCAGTACTTC. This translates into CASSSGNVKNIQYF.

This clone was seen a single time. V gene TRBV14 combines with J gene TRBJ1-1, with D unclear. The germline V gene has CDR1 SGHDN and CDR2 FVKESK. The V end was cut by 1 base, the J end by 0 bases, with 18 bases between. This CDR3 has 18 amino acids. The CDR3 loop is CASSQANIFHPLNTEAFF. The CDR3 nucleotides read TGTGCCAGCAGCCAAGCGAACATATTTCACCCTTTGAACACTGAAGCTTTCTTT.

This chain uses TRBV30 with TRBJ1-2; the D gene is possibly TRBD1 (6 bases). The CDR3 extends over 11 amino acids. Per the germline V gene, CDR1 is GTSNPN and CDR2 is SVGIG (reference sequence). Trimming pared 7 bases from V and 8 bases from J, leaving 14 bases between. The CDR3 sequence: CAYADRPGYTF. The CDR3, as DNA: TGTGCCTACGCCGACAGGCCGGGCTACACCTTC.

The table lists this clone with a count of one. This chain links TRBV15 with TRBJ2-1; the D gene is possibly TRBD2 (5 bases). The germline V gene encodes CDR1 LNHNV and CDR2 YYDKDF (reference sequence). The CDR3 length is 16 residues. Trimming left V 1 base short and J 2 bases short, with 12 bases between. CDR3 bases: TGTGCCACCAGCAGAGGCCGTACGGGAACCTACAATGAGCAGTTCTTC. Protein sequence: CATSRGRTGTYNEQFF.

CDR3 DNA sequence: TGTGCCATCAGTGAGGGGGCCAGGGCATCCGGGGAGCTGTTTTTT. Its protein is CAISEGARASGELFF. This chain joins TRBV10-3 and TRBJ2-2, with D tentatively TRBD1 (5 bases). Deletions cut 2 bases from V and 6 bases from J, with 13 bases between. From germline, CDR1 is ENHRY and CDR2 SYGVKD. The CDR3 consists of 15 residues.

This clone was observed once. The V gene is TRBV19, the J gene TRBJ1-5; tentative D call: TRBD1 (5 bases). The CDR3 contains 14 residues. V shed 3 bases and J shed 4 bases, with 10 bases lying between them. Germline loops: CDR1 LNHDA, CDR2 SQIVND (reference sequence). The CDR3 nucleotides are TGTGCCAGTAGTATTCCGGGGGTGAATCAGCCCCAGCATTTT. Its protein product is CASSIPGVNQPQHF.

As DNA, the CDR3 is TGCGCCAGCAGCCAAGATCTTTGGGAGGCAGGCGATGGGGAGACCCAGTACTTC. Translation gives CASSQDLWEAGDGETQYF. The chain uses TRBV4-1 and TRBJ2-5; D perhaps matches TRBD2 (6 bases). Trimming left V 0 bases short and J 5 bases short, with 22 bases between. Germline V gene data show CDR1 as MGHRA and CDR2 as YSYEKL. The CDR3 is 18 amino acids.

The chain's CDR3 is CAISQTSGNNGETQYF. As DNA, the CDR3 is TGTGCCATCAGCCAGACTAGCGGGAATAATGGGGAGACCCAGTACTTC. The V gene is TRBV10-3, the J gene TRBJ2-5; 11 positions match TRBD2. The CDR3 totals 16 residues. J was trimmed by 5 bases and V by 6 bases; bases with no gene match: 11. Germline loops: CDR1 ENHRY, CDR2 SYGVKD.

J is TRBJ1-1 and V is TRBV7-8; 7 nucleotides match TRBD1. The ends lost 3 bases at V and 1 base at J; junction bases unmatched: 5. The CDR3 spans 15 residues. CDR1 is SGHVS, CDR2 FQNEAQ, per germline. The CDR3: CASSFSGTANTEAFF. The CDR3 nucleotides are TGTGCCAGCAGCTTCTCCGGGACAGCGAACACTGAAGCTTTCTTT.

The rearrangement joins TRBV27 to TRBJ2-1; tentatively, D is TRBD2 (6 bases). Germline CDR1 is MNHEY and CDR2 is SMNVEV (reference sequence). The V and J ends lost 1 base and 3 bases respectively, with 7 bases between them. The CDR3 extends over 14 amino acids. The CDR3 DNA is TGTGCCAGCAGTTTATTGGGGGGCTACAATGAGCAGTTCTTC. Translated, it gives CASSLLGGYNEQFF.

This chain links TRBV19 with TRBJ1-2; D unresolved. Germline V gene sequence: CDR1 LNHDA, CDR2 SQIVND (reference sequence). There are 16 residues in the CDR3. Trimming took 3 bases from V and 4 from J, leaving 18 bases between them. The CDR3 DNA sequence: TGTGCCAGTAGTATGGTGGGAGGATATAATGTCTATGGCTACACCTTC. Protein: CASSMVGGYNVYGYTF.

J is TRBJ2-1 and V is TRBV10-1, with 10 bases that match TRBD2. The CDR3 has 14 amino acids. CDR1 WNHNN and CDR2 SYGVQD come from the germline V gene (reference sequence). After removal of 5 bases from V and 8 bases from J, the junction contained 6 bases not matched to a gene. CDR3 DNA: TGCGCCAGCAGTCCTAGCGGGAGCATGCATGAGCAGTTCTTC. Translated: CASSPSGSMHEQFF.

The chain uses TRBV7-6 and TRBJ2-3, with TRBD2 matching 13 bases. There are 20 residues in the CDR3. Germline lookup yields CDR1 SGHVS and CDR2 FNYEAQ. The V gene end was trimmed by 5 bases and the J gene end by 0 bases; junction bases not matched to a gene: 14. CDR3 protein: CASSPIPPGLAGSSTDTQYF. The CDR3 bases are TGTGCCAGCAGCCCTATACCGCCGGGACTAGCGGGGTCAAGCACAGATACGCAGTATTTT. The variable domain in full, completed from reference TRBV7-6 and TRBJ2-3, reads GAGVSQSPRYKVTKRGQDVALRCDPISGHVSLYWYRQALGQGPEFLTYFNYEAQQDKSGLPNDRFSAERPEGSISTLTIQRTEQRDSAMYRCASSPIPPGLAGSSTDTQYFGPGTRLTVL.